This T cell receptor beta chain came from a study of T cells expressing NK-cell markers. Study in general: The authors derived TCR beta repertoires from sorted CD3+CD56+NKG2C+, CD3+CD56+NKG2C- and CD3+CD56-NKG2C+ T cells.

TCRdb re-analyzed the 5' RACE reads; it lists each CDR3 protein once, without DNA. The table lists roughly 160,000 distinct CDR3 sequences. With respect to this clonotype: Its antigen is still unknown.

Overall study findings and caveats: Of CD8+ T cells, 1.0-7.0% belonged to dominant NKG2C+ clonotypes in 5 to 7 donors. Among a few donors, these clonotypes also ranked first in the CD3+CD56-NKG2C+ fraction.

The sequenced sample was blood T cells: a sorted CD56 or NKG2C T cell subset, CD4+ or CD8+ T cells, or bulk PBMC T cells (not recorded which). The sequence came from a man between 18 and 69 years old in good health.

The chain's CDR3 is CSGRSRDFKNIQYF. The chain recombines TRBV29-1 with TRBJ2-4. Germline V lookup: CDR1 SQVTM, CDR2 ANQGSEA. This CDR3 has 14 amino acids.